This T cell receptor (beta chain) was sequenced during a study of T cell responses to AZD1222 COVID-19 vaccine. Study-level background: Pooling of second doses given at about 4 or about 12 weeks was done.

The CDR3 totals 16 residues. Germline V gene lookup returns CDR1 MDHEN and CDR2 SYDVKM. With 5 bases clipped from V and 2 bases from J, the junction kept 10 bases outside the gene matches. The study, taken as a whole, reports: CD4 TCRs linked to vaccination spanned spike, dominating at 160-218 and 743-854.

For this clone: The target antigen is unknown.

Repertoires were generated with immunoSEQ multiplex PCR, while TCRdb's copy carries only in-frame clones and drops some. The sample carries around 94,000 clones, about 88% recorded once. The clonotype originates from an adult in good health. The chain couples TRBV28 to TRBJ2-3; 7 bases are a match to TRBD2. Here the sequenced sample was peripheral blood, taken on day 0 of AZD1222 vaccination. The CDR3 here is CASSARLAVVTDTQYF. CDR3 DNA sequence: TGTGCCAGCAGTGCCCGTCTAGCGGTAGTCACAGATACGCAGTATTTT.